This TCR beta chain was obtained from a study of CD8 T cells in Susac syndrome. Trimming stripped 2 bases from V and 7 bases from J, with 15 bases between. The CDR3 sequence is 13 residues long. Germline-derived CDR1 and CDR2 are DFQATT and SNEGSKA (reference sequence). The authors reverse transcribed roughly 0.5 to 1 ug RNA with random hexamers. An immunoSEQ multiplex PCR generated amplified TCR beta CDR3 products spanning 54 Vbeta and 13 Jbeta. A single record per CDR3 protein comes from TCRdb applying MiXCR to the immunoSEQ multiplex PCR reads. The repertoire consists of about 180,000 distinct CDR3 sequences, with 85% to 95% occurring once and the leading ten covering around 0.15%.

The TCR was taken from a human donor with multiple sclerosis. The gene calls are TRBV20-1 and TRBJ2-7; the D gene is possibly TRBD1 (5 bases). Source material: CD8+ T cells from PBMCs. Written as DNA, the CDR3 is TGCAGTGCTAGAACTGACAGACGCGGAGAGCAGTACTTC. Amino acid sequence: CSARTDRRGEQYF.